This T cell receptor (beta chain) was profiled in a study of CD8 T cells in Susac syndrome. Random hexamers primed reverse transcription of about 0.5 to 1 ug RNA. Each CDR3 protein is one row after TCRdb ran MiXCR on the immunoSEQ multiplex PCR reads. The profile shows fewer than 150,000 distinct CDR3 sequences, around 94% of them singletons. CDR3 size: 15 residues. CDR1 is LGHDT, CDR2 YNNKEL, per germline (reference sequence). With 0 bases clipped from V and 5 bases from J, the junction kept 6 bases outside the gene matches. The sequence was obtained from a human donor with multiple sclerosis. The chain is built from TRBV3-1 and TRBJ1-2; 7 nucleotides agree with TRBD1. The sequencing sample was made of CD4+ T cells from PBMCs. This CDR3 reads CASSQDRTGGYGYTF. For the CDR3, the DNA is TGTGCCAGCAGCCAAGATCGGACAGGAGGATATGGCTACACCTTC.